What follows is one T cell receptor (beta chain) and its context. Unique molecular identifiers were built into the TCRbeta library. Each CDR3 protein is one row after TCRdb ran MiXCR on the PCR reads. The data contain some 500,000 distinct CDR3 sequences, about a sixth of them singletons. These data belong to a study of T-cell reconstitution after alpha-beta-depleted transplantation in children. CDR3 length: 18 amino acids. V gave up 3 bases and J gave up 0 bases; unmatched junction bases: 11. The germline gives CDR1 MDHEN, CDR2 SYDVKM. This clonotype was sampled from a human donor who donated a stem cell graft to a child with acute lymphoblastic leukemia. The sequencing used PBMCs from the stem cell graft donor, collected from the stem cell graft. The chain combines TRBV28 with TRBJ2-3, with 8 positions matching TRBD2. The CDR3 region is CASSFSSGGTSSTDTQYF. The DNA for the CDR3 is TGTGCCAGCAGTTTTTCCAGCGGGGGAACCTCAAGCACAGATACGCAGTATTTT.